One and the same sample provided the 24 T cell receptor beta chains below, sequenced in a study of blood T cell repertoires in COVID-19. TCRdb's copy holds only in-frame clones and misses some; the assay was immunoSEQ multiplex PCR. Among some 8,000 clones listed, roughly 80% were seen once. The sample was peripheral blood. The source is a human donor in a cohort sampled during active COVID-19.

The chain couples TRBV6-5 to TRBJ2-5; D possibly corresponds to TRBD2 (5 bases). V dropped 4 bases and J dropped 5 bases, with 11 bases sitting between them. Germline V gene sequence: CDR1 MNHEY, CDR2 SVGAGI. This CDR3 is built from 13 residues. CDR3 DNA: TGTGCCAGCAGTTGGACTCAAGGGGAGACCCAGTACTTC. Its protein product is CASSWTQGETQYF.

V is TRBV29-1 and J is TRBJ2-1, with D tentatively TRBD1 (6 bases). The CDR3 is 16 residues long. The V end was cut by 4 bases, the J end by 0 bases, with 16 bases between. Germline V gene data show CDR1 as SQVTM and CDR2 as ANQGSEA. CDR3 protein: CSVGGPGRSSYNEQFF. CDR3 coding DNA: TGCAGCGTTGGGGGGCCGGGACGGAGCTCCTACAATGAGCAGTTCTTC.

The chain uses TRBV13 and TRBJ2-7, with 7 bases matching TRBD1. The CDR3 spans 13 residues. V shed 6 bases, J shed 4 bases, and the junction held 6 bases outside the gene matches. CDR1 is PRHDT, CDR2 FYEKMQ, per germline (reference sequence). CDR3 coding DNA: TGTGCCAGCAGGGGGCAGGGGGAGTACGAGCAGTACTTC. Its protein is CASRGQGEYEQYF.

J is TRBJ1-2 and V is TRBV15; 8 bases fit TRBD1. V dropped 4 bases and J dropped 7; count of bases not matched to a gene: 11. Germline V gene data show CDR1 as LNHNV and CDR2 as YYDKDF (reference sequence). The CDR3 contains 15 residues. CDR3 amino acids: CATSISGTGLSGYTF. CDR3 sequence (DNA): TGTGCCACCAGCATAAGCGGGACAGGATTAAGTGGCTACACCTTC.

J is TRBJ1-5 and V is TRBV19; no firm D call. The CDR3 has 15 residues. Trimming shortened V by 6 bases and J by 1 base, and 13 bases separated the two germline ends. Germline V gene sequence: CDR1 LNHDA, CDR2 SQIVND (reference sequence). The CDR3 is CASRHLGGSNQPQHF. DNA of the CDR3: TGTGCCAGTAGACACTTGGGAGGAAGCAATCAGCCCCAGCATTTT. The full variable domain, in which reference TRBV19 and TRBJ1-5 provide the parts outside the CDR3, is DGGITQSPKYLFRKEGQNVTLSCEQNLNHDAMYWYRQDPGQGLRLIYYSQIVNDFQKGDIAEGYSVSREKKESFPLTVTSAQKNPTAFYLCASRHLGGSNQPQHFGDGTRLSIL.

Here the CDR3 DNA reads TGTGCCAGCAGTGCCGGGACTAGCGGAATAAACATTCAGTACTTC. Translation gives CASSAGTSGINIQYF. This chain joins TRBV2 and TRBJ2-4; 11 bases align to TRBD2. The length of the CDR3 is 15 residues. The germline gives CDR1 SNHLY, CDR2 FYNNEI. J gave up 6 bases and V 4 bases, and 5 bases lay outside the gene matches.

This clone was seen a handful of times. The chain employs TRBV5-5 and TRBJ1-3, with no clear D. This CDR3 has 16 amino acids. Trimming stripped 1 base from V and 0 bases from J, with 11 bases between. CDR1 and CDR2 from the germline V gene are SGHKS and YYEKEE (reference sequence). The CDR3 bases are TGTGCCAGCAGCTTGCCTCGCGCCGGCTCTGGAAACACCATATATTTT. This sequence encodes CASSLPRAGSGNTIYF. Full variable domain (remainder filled in from reference TRBV5-5 and TRBJ1-3): DAGVTQSPTHLIKTRGQQVTLRCSPISGHKSVSWYQQVLGQGPQFIFQYYEKEERGRGNFPDRFSARQFPNYSSELNVNALLLGDSALYLCASSLPRAGSGNTIYFGEGSWLTVV.

The table lists this clone with a few counts. The V gene is TRBV7-8, the J gene TRBJ2-6; 8 bases match TRBD1. Germline V lookup: CDR1 SGHVS, CDR2 FQNEAQ. With V trimmed by 5 bases and J by 7 bases, 7 bases remained unmatched. The CDR3 runs to 15 residues. CDR3 nucleotide sequence: TGTGCCAGCAGCATTACCAGGGGGCGAGCCAACGTCCTGACTTTC. Translated, it gives CASSITRGRANVLTF.

The rearrangement links TRBV5-1 to TRBJ2-5, with a possible D match to TRBD2 (6 bases). Trimming cost V 2 bases and J 4 bases, with 6 bases left between them. The CDR3 runs to 12 residues. Germline V gene sequence: CDR1 SGHRS, CDR2 YFSETQ. CDR3 in DNA: TGCGCCAGCAGCTTTAGCGGAGAGACCCAGTACTTC. Its translation: CASSFSGETQYF. Full variable domain (outside the CDR3, taken from reference TRBV5-1 and TRBJ2-5): KAGVTQTPRYLIKTRGQQVTLSCSPISGHRSVSWYQQTPGQGLQFLFEYFSETQRNKGNFPGRFSGRQFSNSRSEMNVSTLELGDSALYLCASSFSGETQYFGPGTRLLVL.

The V call is TRBV19, the J call TRBJ1-6, with 8 nucleotides matching TRBD1. V was pared by 9 bases and J by 7 bases, with 14 bases of the junction left unmatched. Germline assignment: CDR1 LNHDA and CDR2 SQIVND (reference sequence). This CDR3 has 16 amino acids. CDR3 loop: CARPDASGQGNSPLHF. DNA of the CDR3: TGTGCCAGACCCGATGCCTCCGGACAGGGCAATTCACCCCTCCACTTT. Full variable domain (missing parts from reference TRBV19 and TRBJ1-6): DGGITQSPKYLFRKEGQNVTLSCEQNLNHDAMYWYRQDPGQGLRLIYYSQIVNDFQKGDIAEGYSVSREKKESFPLTVTSAQKNPTAFYLCARPDASGQGNSPLHFGNGTRLTVT.

The rearrangement joins TRBV14 to TRBJ1-2; 8 bases line up with TRBD1. The length of the CDR3 is 15 residues. V trimming: 0 bases; J trimming: 4 bases; junction bases outside the gene matches: 4. The V gene's germline CDR1 is SGHDN and CDR2 FVKESK. The CDR3 is CASSQDRGQVYGYTF. DNA of the CDR3: TGTGCCAGCAGCCAAGATCGGGGACAGGTCTATGGCTACACCTTC.

A word on this clone: Relative to the germline gene, one junction end is altered; a read error may explain this. The chain is built from TRBV6-5 and TRBJ1-2, with D perhaps TRBD1 (6 bases). The CDR3 has 12 amino acids. Germline V gene data show CDR1 as MNHEY and CDR2 as SVGAGI. The CDR3 here is CASGTGIEFAEF. Here the CDR3 DNA reads TGTGCCAGCGGAACAGGGATAGAATTTGCTGAATTC.

The chain couples TRBV27 to TRBJ2-5; 9 bases match TRBD2. Germline lookup yields CDR1 MNHEY and CDR2 SMNVEV (reference sequence). The CDR3 covers 16 residues. The junction had 11 bases not matched to a gene; V was cut back by 4 bases and J by 5 bases. The CDR3 spells CASSSYGTSSGETQYF. The CDR3 DNA sequence: TGTGCCAGCAGTTCATACGGGACTAGCAGCGGGGAGACCCAGTACTTC.

The chain uses TRBV7-9 and TRBJ1-2, with D unclear. Trimming left V 4 bases short and J 2 bases short, with 20 bases between. There are 17 residues in the CDR3. Germline-derived CDR1 and CDR2 are SEHNR and FQNEAQ (reference sequence). CDR3: CASSSATTETRNYGYTF. CDR3 nucleotide sequence: TGTGCCAGCAGCTCCGCGACGACCGAGACACGGAACTATGGCTACACCTTC.

CDR3 protein: CASNQDLGGELFF. The DNA for the CDR3 is TGTGCCAGCAACCAAGACTTAGGCGGGGAGCTGTTTTTT. The rearrangement uses TRBV11-1 and TRBJ2-2; D gene uncertain. Germline loops: CDR1 SGHAT, CDR2 FQDESV (reference sequence). The V end lost 7 bases, the J end lost 7 bases, and 13 bases lay between the germline ends. The CDR3 contains 13 residues.

V gene TRBV11-2 combines with J gene TRBJ1-6; 9 bases fit TRBD1. Germline V CDR1 and CDR2: SGHAT, FQNNGV. CDR3 length: 17 amino acids. J lost 10 bases, V lost 1 base, and 11 bases had no gene match. The CDR3 here is CASSLAGQGSQGSPLHF. The CDR3 coding sequence is TGTGCCAGCAGCTTAGCGGGACAGGGCTCCCAGGGCTCACCCCTCCACTTT.

V and J are TRBV15 and TRBJ1-2, with D tentatively TRBD1 (5 bases). This CDR3 spans 16 amino acids. From germline, CDR1 is LNHNV and CDR2 YYDKDF (reference sequence). Trimming pared 0 bases from V and 7 bases from J, leaving 18 bases between. CDR3: CATSRERRGDFLGYTF. The CDR3 DNA is TGTGCCACCAGCAGAGAACGGCGCGGGGACTTTCTTGGCTACACCTTC. The full variable domain, with the rest looked up from reference TRBV15 and TRBJ1-2, is DAMVIQNPRYQVTQFGKPVTLSCSQTLNHNVMYWYQQKSSQAPKLLFHYYDKDFNNEADTPDNFQSRRPNTSFCFLDIRSPGLGDTAMYLCATSRERRGDFLGYTFGSGTRLTVV.

Only a few counts were recorded for this clone. The rearrangement links TRBV7-9 to TRBJ2-2; D is uncertain. This CDR3 has 12 residues. Germline-derived CDR1 and CDR2 are SEHNR and FQNEAQ (reference sequence). V lost 4 bases to trimming and J lost 5 bases, with 5 bases between them. CDR3 sequence: CASSSRTGELFF. The CDR3 region has the DNA TGTGCCAGCAGCTCCCGGACCGGGGAGCTGTTTTTT.

The genes are TRBV5-1 and TRBJ2-3; the match to TRBD1 covers 8 bases. Losses at the gene ends were 0 bases for V and 4 bases for J; bases not matched to a gene: 4. The CDR3 runs to 15 residues. Germline V gene data show CDR1 as SGHRS and CDR2 as YFSETQ. In DNA form, the CDR3 reads TGCGCCAGCAGCTTGGGCCAGGGGGCTCCAGATACGCAGTATTTT. It yields the protein CASSLGQGAPDTQYF.

This clone was seen a few times. The chain has TRBV7-9 and TRBJ1-4; D not resolved. The CDR3 has 15 amino acids. Per germline, CDR1 SEHNR and CDR2 FQNEAQ (reference sequence). V was cut by 5 bases and J by 7 bases, with 17 bases left in between. The CDR3 DNA reads as TGTGCCAGCAGCCCGGCGGACGCCCGGGGTGAAAAACTGTTTTTT. Residues: CASSPADARGEKLFF.

J is TRBJ2-5 and V is TRBV29-1, with 8 bases matching TRBD2. The germline V gene has CDR1 SQVTM and CDR2 ANQGSEA. CDR3 length equals 15 residues. V lost 0 bases and J lost 3; bases outside the gene matches: 6. Here the CDR3 DNA reads TGCAGCGTTGAAGAAGACAGCGGGAGTGAAGAGACCCAGTACTTC. Protein sequence: CSVEEDSGSEETQYF.

This clone came up once. This chain connects TRBV5-1 to TRBJ2-5; 8 positions match TRBD2. The CDR3 contains 13 residues. Germline CDR1 reads SGHRS; CDR2 reads YFSETQ. The V segment lost 10 bases and the J segment 4 bases; nucleotides outside the gene matches: 9. This chain's CDR3 is CARPGGGGETQYF. The CDR3 coding sequence is TGCGCCCGCCCGGGGGGGGGTGGAGAGACCCAGTACTTC.

The chain is built from TRBV3-1 (or the pseudogene TRBV3-2) and TRBJ1-5; possible D gene TRBD1, 5 bases. CDR3 length: 17 residues. V was pared by 7 bases and J by 7 bases, with 26 bases between. Germline V gene sequence: CDR1 LGHDT, CDR2 YNNKEL (reference sequence). In DNA, the CDR3 is TGTGCCAGCACCCGAGTACCTAGACAGACCACCCTCCAGCCCCAGCATTTT. Its protein is CASTRVPRQTTLQPQHF.

This clone is large in the sample. This sample also contains other DNA sequences that code for the same CDR3. The CDR3 DNA is TGTGCCAGCAGCCCCCCGGGTTCGACTGAAGCTTTCTTT. Translated, it gives CASSPPGSTEAFF. J is TRBJ1-1 and V is TRBV7-8; D call uncertain. The germline V gene encodes CDR1 SGHVS and CDR2 FQNEAQ. Trimming removed 5 bases at V and 5 bases at J, with 12 bases between. This CDR3 is 13 amino acids long. The full variable domain, its missing parts supplied by reference TRBV7-8 and TRBJ1-1, is GAGVSQSPRYKVAKRGQDVALRCDPISGHVSLFWYQQALGQGPEFLTYFQNEAQLDKSGLPSDRFFAERPEGSVSTLKIQRTQQEDSAVYLCASSPPGSTEAFFGQGTRLTVV.